This TCR beta chain is from a study of blood T cell repertoires in COVID-19. Study context: COVID-19 samples from acute and convalescent phases originated in the United States, Italy and Spain. In each case, the material was cDNA or gDNA derived from T cells, B-cell-depleted T cells, or PBMCs.

In Seattle, patients joined the study during active infection and were tracked longitudinally. Source study methods: Reference gene primer amplification gave estimated nucleated cell counts. TCRdb keeps only in-frame clones here, not all; method: immunoSEQ multiplex PCR. From that table come the V and J calls and clone size; the DNA was used to work out D and trimming. This sample has about 440,000 clones, with around 88% found just once. Between the trimmed V and J ends, which lost 4 bases and 8 bases, there was a span of 14 bases. The germline V gene has CDR1 LNHNV and CDR2 YYDKDF (reference sequence). This CDR3 spans 13 amino acids.

The TCR sequence derives from a woman aged 45-65 years with COVID-19, enrolled during active disease. The sequenced material came from peripheral blood. The chain has TRBV15 and TRBJ1-2, with D unresolved. CDR3 region: CATSTSAGWGYTF. The CDR3 region has the DNA TGTGCCACCAGCACATCTGCAGGATGGGGCTACACCTTC.